Following are 3 T cell receptor beta chains from one sample sequenced in a study of blood T cell repertoires in COVID-19. The data were produced by immunoSEQ multiplex PCR, yet TCRdb's version contains in-frame clones alone and is incomplete. Of about 300,000 clones in the sample, around 90% were seen once. The sequencing input was peripheral blood. All receptors come from a man younger than 35 who had recovered from COVID-19.

The V and J genes are TRBV3-1 (or the pseudogene TRBV3-2) and TRBJ2-5; no reliable D call. Germline V gives CDR1 LGHDT, CDR2 YNNKEL (reference sequence). The CDR3 is made up of 12 amino acids. Trimming took off 8 bases at V and 1 base at J, with 8 bases between the two ends. CDR3 amino acids: CASSRGQETQYF. The CDR3 coding sequence is TGTGCCAGCTCGCGCGGCCAAGAGACCCAGTACTTC.

CDR3 DNA: TGTGCCAGCAGCCAAGGGACTTCTACAGATACGCAGTATTTT. Its translation: CASSQGTSTDTQYF. The genes are TRBV4-2 and TRBJ2-3, with D possibly matching TRBD2 (5 bases). The CDR3 runs 14 residues. Trimming stripped 1 base from V and 3 bases from J, with 8 bases between. Germline V CDR1 and CDR2: LGHNA, YNFKEQ.

V is TRBV4-1 and J is TRBJ1-1; the D gene is possibly TRBD1 (5 bases). CDR1 and CDR2 from the germline V gene are MGHRA and YSYEKL. Trimming cost V 0 bases and J 8 bases, with 13 bases left between them. This CDR3 region has 14 residues. CDR3 amino acids: CASSQDQGGVEAFF. The DNA for the CDR3 is TGCGCCAGCAGCCAAGATCAGGGAGGAGTCGAAGCTTTCTTT.